This TCR beta chain was captured in a study of cytomegalovirus exposure and HLA in healthy donors. Germline loops: CDR1 KGHSH, CDR2 LQKENI. The CDR3 consists of 16 residues. V was shortened by 1 base and J by 0 bases, with 10 bases between the two germline ends. Study-wide results and caveats: Cytomegalovirus status was reportedly diagnosed by the classifier with high specificity and sensitivity. Rarity held for most TCR sequences, but there were some public TCRs that occurred in many donors.

Details on this clone: Its antigen is undetermined.

This table comes from immunoSEQ multiplex PCR, and its TCRdb copy is limited to in-frame clones, with some not included. This sample has about 70,000 clones, with more than 85% found just once. Material: PBMCs. The genes are TRBV18 and TRBJ2-1; D ambiguous. This TCR came from a man younger than 30 in good health and CMV-seropositive. The CDR3 DNA is TGTGCCAGCTCACCACTGGCGGATATCTCCTACAATGAGCAGTTCTTC. This codes for CASSPLADISYNEQFF.